These 6 T cell receptor beta chains came from one sample sequenced in a study of post-analysis software for immune sequencing data. Study findings and constraints: The five TRBV segments detected at higher frequency in patients than in controls included TRBV5-6, TRBV5-1 and TRBV20-1.

These receptors' targets are unknown. Tagging with unique molecular identifiers was a feature of the TCR beta cDNA libraries. TCRdb ran MiXCR on the PCR reads and lists one entry per CDR3 protein. The sample records 820,000 or so distinct CDR3 sequences, approximately 57% being singletons. What was sequenced was blood. These receptors originate from a girl between 10 and 17 years old with multiple sclerosis.

This clonotype has a count of ten or more. The chain couples TRBV29-1 to TRBJ1-5; no reliable D call. The germline V gene encodes CDR1 SQVTM and CDR2 ANQGSEA. V lost 4 bases and J 7 bases, leaving 11 bases between the germline ends. The CDR3 has 12 residues. In DNA form, the CDR3 reads TGCAGCGTTGGGGAGGTGGACCAGCCCCAGCATTTT. It encodes CSVGEVDQPQHF.

J is TRBJ2-3 and V is TRBV5-1; 12 bases are shared with TRBD2. This CDR3 is 16 amino acids long. With 4 bases clipped from V and 2 bases from J, the junction kept 5 bases outside the gene matches. CDR1 is SGHRS, CDR2 YFSETQ, per germline. The chain's CDR3 is CASSEGLAGSTDTQYF. The CDR3 region has the DNA TGCGCCAGCAGCGAGGGACTAGCGGGTTCCACAGATACGCAGTATTTT.

The V call is TRBV5-1, the J call TRBJ2-5; TRBD1 matches 9 bases. The CDR3 spans 15 residues. The germline gives CDR1 SGHRS, CDR2 YFSETQ. Germline trimming cut 4 bases from V and 2 bases from J; bases unmatched to any gene: 6. CDR3 bases: TGCGCCAGCAGCCACCCCGGGACAGGGCAAGAGACCCAGTACTTC. This gives the protein CASSHPGTGQETQYF.

The V call is TRBV12-5, the J call TRBJ1-1, with D uncertain. CDR3 length: 15 amino acids. Germline V CDR1 and CDR2: LGHNT, FRNRAP. V gave up 9 bases and J gave up 2 bases, with 19 bases separating them. CDR3 bases: TGTGCTAGCGGTGCCGGCATTGGCTTCAACACTGAAGCTTTCTTT. Its protein is CASGAGIGFNTEAFF.

This CDR3 reads CASSLGTVDIFRYF. The CDR3 nucleotides are TGTGCCAGCAGTTTAGGGACAGTGGATATTTTTCGGTACTTC. This sequence joins TRBV28 and TRBJ2-7, with TRBD1 matching 7 bases. V lost 2 bases and J lost 12; bases outside the gene matches: 13. Germline V gives CDR1 MDHEN, CDR2 SYDVKM. This CDR3 is 14 amino acids long.

This clonotype showed up just a few times. This rearrangement joins TRBV7-2 to TRBJ2-3; D gene uncertain. With 4 bases removed from V and 2 bases from J, the gap between germline ends came to 13 bases. The CDR3 contains 15 residues. Germline V gene lookup returns CDR1 SGHTA and CDR2 FQGNSA. As DNA, the CDR3 is TGTGCCAGCAGCTCGCCAGGACGGCTCACAGATACGCAGTATTTT. Encoded protein: CASSSPGRLTDTQYF.